This T cell receptor beta chain was sequenced for a study of T-cell reconstitution after alpha-beta-depleted transplantation in children (dated by TCRdb to about 2016). Broadly, across the study: Using TCR repertoire profiling, the study followed T-cell immune reconstitution in a quantitative way in children after TCRalphabeta/CD19-depleted allogeneic hematopoietic cell transplantation.

The library was produced with PCR. For sequencing, an Illumina HiSeq 2500 was employed. TCR libraries were prepared with molecular barcoding, using unique molecular identifiers to normalize TCRbeta repertoire quantification. Clones were called with MiXCR by TCRdb after fastp trimmed the public reads at Q25, and only in-frame beta chains were retained. Entries are consolidated by CDR3 protein sequence, retaining the most common genes and DNA. For this sample the table gives 330,000 or so distinct CDR3 sequences, of which approximately 10% were detected only once. In total, the top ten clones hold more than 2% of the sample. CDR1 and CDR2 are drawn from the germline V gene (reference sequence): SEHNR, FQNEAQ. Ends trimmed: V by 5 bases, J by 3 bases; bases unmatched to a gene: 8. The CDR3 runs 15 residues from the cysteine to the phenylalanine. The kept DNA is CDR3 alone, 45 bases in frame from the first base.

Concerning this clonotype itself: Its antigen is not yet known. No per-base quality is available; no much larger clone lies one base away.

This specimen was PBMCs from the stem cell graft donor, taken from the stem cell graft. The chain is encoded by TRBV7-9 joined to TRBJ2-3, with 7 junctional bases fitting TRBD2. This clonotype was obtained from a human donor who donated a stem cell graft to a child with acute lymphoblastic leukemia. In nucleotides, the sequence is TGTGCCAGCAGCACCAGGGCGGGAGAAACAGATACGCAGTATTTT. This yields the protein CASSTRAGETDTQYF.